These T cell receptor beta chains were read from a single sample in a study of T cells in Graves' hyperthyroidism and ophthalmopathy. MiXCR, run by TCRdb on the multiplex PCR reads, gives a single entry per CDR3 protein. The sample contains around 270,000 distinct CDR3 sequences, roughly a fifth of which appear only once. Material: blood. These receptors came from a middle-aged man with Graves' ophthalmopathy. CDR3s include the opening cysteine and the closing phenylalanine or tryptophan. Fields, in order: D gene, clone size, V gene, J gene, CDR3 DNA, CDR3 protein. D genes are given only for firm matches. Clone size is given for some rows only: seen once, a few or many times, or a class if the clone is expanded.

>TRBD2|-|TRBV19|TRBJ2-3
TGTGCCAGTAGTAGGGGAACTAGCGGCCTTTTCACAGATACGCAGTATTTT
CASSRGTSGLFTDTQYF
>TRBD1|-|TRBV10-3|TRBJ1-2
TGTGCCATCAGTGAACGACAGGGTGGCTACACCTTC
CAISERQGGYTF
>-|many|TRBV2|TRBJ1-1
TGTGCCAGCAGTGAGAGTGGGGGCACTGAAGCTTTCTTT
CASSESGGTEAFF
>-|-|TRBV6-5|TRBJ1-1
TGTGCCAGCAGGTTAATAGGGAACACTGAAGCTTTCTTT
CASRLIGNTEAFF
>-|many|TRBV20-1|TRBJ2-3
TGCAGTGCCCGGATGACAGATACGCAGTATTTT
CSARMTDTQYF
>-|-|TRBV2|TRBJ1-4
TGTGCCAGCAGTTCAATGGCGGGTGAAAAACTGTTTTTT
CASSSMAGEKLFF
>TRBD1|many|TRBV20-1|TRBJ2-3
TGCAGTGCCTCAACAGGGGCTAGCACAGATACGCAGTATTTT
CSASTGASTDTQYF
>-|few|TRBV20-1|TRBJ2-5
TGCAGTGCTATTGGGTTTACGGGAGAGACCCAGTACTTC
CSAIGFTGETQYF
>TRBD1|-|TRBV3-1|TRBJ2-1
TGTGCCAGCAGCCAGACAGGGGCCTCGACAGGGGAGTTCTTC
CASSQTGASTGEFF
>TRBD1|-|TRBV11-2|TRBJ1-2
TGTGCCAGCAGCCCTGTGACAGGGAAGGGTGGCTACACCTTC
CASSPVTGKGGYTF
>-|-|TRBV5-1|TRBJ2-1
TGCGCCAGCAGCTTGGCAGCGGACGGCTACAATGAGCAGTTCTTC
CASSLAADGYNEQFF
>-|-|TRBV10-3|TRBJ2-2
TGTGCCATCAGTCGATCCGGGACCGATACCGGGGAGCTGTTTTTT
CAISRSGTDTGELFF
>-|many|TRBV5-1|TRBJ2-3
TGCGCCAGCAGCTTAAGGAATTGGGGAGGCACAGATACGCAGTATTTT
CASSLRNWGGTDTQYF
>-|-|TRBV5-1|TRBJ2-2
TGCGCCAGCAGTGGGCGTTTGAACACCGGGGAGCTGTTTTTT
CASSGRLNTGELFF
>-|once|TRBV7-3|TRBJ2-1
TGTGCCAGCAGCTTAGCGGGCAGGGGAAACAATGAGCAGTTCTTC
CASSLAGRGNNEQFF
>TRBD2|-|TRBV9|TRBJ2-5
TGTGCCAGCAGCCCACCCTCGGGCGGGAGGGTGGAGACCCAGTACTTC
CASSPPSGGRVETQYF
>TRBD1|many|TRBV27|TRBJ2-7
TGTGCCAGCAGATTAACAGGGGCGCAGTTCTCCTACGAGCAGTACTTC
CASRLTGAQFSYEQYF
>-|-|TRBV5-4|TRBJ2-7
TGTGCCAGCAGCTTGGGAGACAGGTCCGAGCAGTACTTC
CASSLGDRSEQYF
>-|many|TRBV11-2|TRBJ2-5
TGTGCCAGCAGCCTGGTGGGAGGAGTCCAAGAGACCCAGTACTTC
CASSLVGGVQETQYF
>-|-|TRBV19|TRBJ1-2
TGTGCCAGTAGCCTCGGTGCAGGTGCCCCCTGGGGCTACACCTTC
CASSLGAGAPWGYTF
>-|many|TRBV30|TRBJ1-1
TGTGCCTGGAAGGAGACAGGAGAAGCTTTCTTT
CAWKETGEAFF
>TRBD1|-|TRBV7-9|TRBJ1-2
TGTGCCAGCACCAGACAGGGTATCGGCTACACCTTC
CASTRQGIGYTF
>TRBD1|many|TRBV12-3/TRBV12-4|TRBJ2-7
TGTGCCAGCGCTGGACAGGGGAAGTTTGGCGAGCAGTACTTC
CASAGQGKFGEQYF
>TRBD2|-|TRBV4-2|TRBJ2-1
TGTGCCAGCAGCCCACGGGGAGGAGCGGGAGGCCTACATGAGCAGTTCTTC
CASSPRGGAGGLHEQFF
>-|many|TRBV18|TRBJ2-7
TGTGCCAGCTCACCATTCGGGGCCGAGGGAGTTAGCCGCTACGAGCAGTACTTC
CASSPFGAEGVSRYEQYF
>-|few|TRBV30|TRBJ2-2
TGTGCCTGGAGTGGGGACTACACCGGGGAGCTGTTTTTT
CAWSGDYTGELFF
>-|few|TRBV19|TRBJ2-1
TGTGCCAGTAGTAGGGACCTAGGCTATGAGCAGTTCTTC
CASSRDLGYEQFF
>TRBD1|few|TRBV29-1|TRBJ1-2
TGCAGCGTTGTGGCAGGGGGCCTTGGGAGCTACACCTTC
CSVVAGGLGSYTF
>-|few|TRBV29-1|TRBJ2-5
TGCAGCGCCCGGACACTCCAAGAGACCCAGTACTTC
CSARTLQETQYF
>TRBD1|few|TRBV15|TRBJ2-3
TGTGCCACCAGCAGAGAAATACGGGGGACAGGGGTCACAGATACGCAGTATTTT
CATSREIRGTGVTDTQYF
>-|few|TRBV30|TRBJ2-6
TGTGCCTGGAGTGAGTGGGGAACTGGGGCCAACGTCCTGACTTTC
CAWSEWGTGANVLTF
>TRBD1|many|TRBV18|TRBJ2-3
TGTGCCAGCTCACCCGACAGGGGAGATACGCAGTATTTT
CASSPDRGDTQYF
>TRBD2|many|TRBV15|TRBJ2-5
TGTGCCACCAGCACAGCGGGAGTGATGGAGACCCAGTACTTC
CATSTAGVMETQYF
>-|once|TRBV27|TRBJ1-1
TGTGCCAGCAGTCCTACCGTGGGGGTCGAGAATAGCGCTGAAGCTTCCTTT
CASSPTVGVENSAEASF
>-|many|TRBV18|TRBJ2-5
TGTGCCAGCTCACCAAAGCACCAAGAGACCCAGTACTTC
CASSPKHQETQYF
>TRBD2|-|TRBV30|TRBJ2-1
TGTAGCGGGAGGATGTCCTACAATGAGCAGTTCTTC
CSGRMSYNEQFF
>TRBD2|few|TRBV24-1|TRBJ2-1
TGTGCCACCAGTGATGCCGTGGCGGGAGGATACAATGAGCAGTTCTTC
CATSDAVAGGYNEQFF
>-|many|TRBV2|TRBJ2-5
TGTGCCAGCAGTGAACAGACAGTGCGACAAGAGACCCAGTACTTC
CASSEQTVRQETQYF
>-|many|TRBV11-2|TRBJ2-7
TGTGCCAGCAGCTTAGTAGGCCAGGGTGCCTACGAGCAGTACTTC
CASSLVGQGAYEQYF
>TRBD1|-|TRBV6-1|TRBJ2-2
TGTGCCAGCAGACGGGACAGGGGGTTCGCCGGGGAGCTGTTTTTT
CASRRDRGFAGELFF
>TRBD2|many|TRBV6-6|TRBJ2-1
TGTGCCAGCAGTTACTCGATAGGACTAGCGGGAGAAAATGAGCAGTTCTTC
CASSYSIGLAGENEQFF
>-|many|TRBV7-9|TRBJ1-1
TGTGCCAGCAGCTCGCGACAGTACACTGAAGCTTTCTTT
CASSSRQYTEAFF
>TRBD1|few|TRBV5-1|TRBJ2-7
TGCGCCAGCACGACCTCGACAGGGGTTGGACACGAGCAGTACTTC
CASTTSTGVGHEQYF
>-|-|TRBV18|TRBJ2-5
TGTGCCAGCTCACCATCTCTCCGCCGGCAAGAGACCCAGTACTTC
CASSPSLRRQETQYF
>TRBD2|-|TRBV5-1|TRBJ2-1
TGCGCCAGCAGCCCGGGTGGTATAGCGGGAGTTACTGAGCAGTTCTTC
CASSPGGIAGVTEQFF
>-|-|TRBV20-1|TRBJ1-3
TGCAGTGCATTAGATGGATACTCTGGAAACACCATATATTTT
CSALDGYSGNTIYF
>-|few|TRBV5-1|TRBJ2-3
TGCGCCAGCAGCTTGGCAGTGCGGCCCCCGAGCACAGATACGCAGTATTTT
CASSLAVRPPSTDTQYF
>-|few|TRBV28|TRBJ2-5
TGTGCCAGCAGGAGGGGACACCCCAAGACCCAGTACTTC
CASRRGHPKTQYF
>-|many|TRBV20-1|TRBJ2-7
TGCAGTGCTAGAGCCGTACAGGGAACCCCCTACGAGCAGTACTTC
CSARAVQGTPYEQYF